This entry describes one T cell receptor (beta chain). Its specificity is unknown. The sample originates from a study of CD8 T cells in Susac syndrome. Overall study context: Treatment status at blood draw for the Susac syndrome patients was therapy-naive, corticosteroids, or intravenous immunoglobulin alone.

Diagnostic criteria for definite or probable disease, in their recently defined form, were met by the patients with Susac syndrome. The V gene lost 0 bases and the J gene lost 6 bases, with 11 bases spanning the gap. This CDR3 has 14 amino acids. Germline lookup yields CDR1 SGHRS and CDR2 YFSETQ. Study conclusions and caveats: The study admitted that it had a relatively small number of individuals in its TCR sequencing and HLA analysis.

Random hexamers were used to reverse transcribe an amount of about 0.45 to 1 ug RNA. The amplification used immunoSEQ multiplex PCR on TCR beta CDR3; it spanned 54 Vbeta and 13 Jbeta. TCRdb reanalysed the immunoSEQ multiplex PCR reads using MiXCR and keeps one entry per CDR3 protein. The data contain about 180,000 distinct CDR3 sequences, roughly 95% of them singletons. The sample was CD4+ T cells from PBMCs. The sequence came from a human donor with Susac syndrome. The rearrangement links TRBV5-1 to TRBJ2-3; tentatively, D is TRBD2 (6 bases). The CDR3 sequence: CASSLEGGMDTQYF. As DNA, the CDR3 is TGCGCCAGCAGCTTGGAAGGCGGGATGGATACGCAGTATTTT.